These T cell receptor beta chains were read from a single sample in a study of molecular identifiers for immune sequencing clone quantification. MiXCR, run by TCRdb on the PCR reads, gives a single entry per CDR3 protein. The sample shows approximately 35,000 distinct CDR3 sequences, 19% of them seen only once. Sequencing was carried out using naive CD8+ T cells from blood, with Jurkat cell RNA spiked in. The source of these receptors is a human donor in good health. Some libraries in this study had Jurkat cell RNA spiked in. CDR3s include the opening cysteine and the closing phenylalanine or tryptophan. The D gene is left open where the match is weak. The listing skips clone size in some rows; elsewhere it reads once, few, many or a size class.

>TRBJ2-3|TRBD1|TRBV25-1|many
TGTGCCAGCAGGGGGACAGGGGTGTCCGCAGATACGCAGTATTTT
CASRGTGVSADTQYF
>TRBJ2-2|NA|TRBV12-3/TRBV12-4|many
TGTGCCAGCTGGGGTTACACCGGGGAGCTGTTTTTT
CASWGYTGELFF
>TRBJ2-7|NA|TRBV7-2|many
TGTGCCAGCAGCCCGAGCCCCGATACGACCTACGAGCAGTACTTC
CASSPSPDTTYEQYF
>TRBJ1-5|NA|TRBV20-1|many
TGCAGTGCTAGAAGGGGACACGGCAATCAGCCCCAGCATTTT
CSARRGHGNQPQHF
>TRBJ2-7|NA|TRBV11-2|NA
TGTGCCAGCAGCTTAGTAGGTACCAAGCGCGGCTCCTACGAGCAGTACTTC
CASSLVGTKRGSYEQYF
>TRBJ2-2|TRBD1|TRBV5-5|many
TGTGCCAGCAGCTTGGGACAGGGTAACACCGGGGAGCTGTTTTTT
CASSLGQGNTGELFF
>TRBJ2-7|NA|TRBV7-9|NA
TGTGCCAGCAGCTTATTACTCTACGAGCAGTACTTC
CASSLLLYEQYF
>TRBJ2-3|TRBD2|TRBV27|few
TGTGCCAGCAGTTTGCTCAGCGGGGGTACAGATGCGCAGTATTTT
CASSLLSGGTDAQYF
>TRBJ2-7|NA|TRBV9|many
TGTGCCAGCAGCGTAGCCCGGGACCCCTACGAGCAGTACTTC
CASSVARDPYEQYF
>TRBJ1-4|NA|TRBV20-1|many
TGCAGTGCTAGTACCGGGACCGGGGATGAAAAACTGTTTTTT
CSASTGTGDEKLFF
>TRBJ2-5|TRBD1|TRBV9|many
TGTGCCAGCAGCGTAGACGGGACAGACAAAGAGACCCAGTACTTC
CASSVDGTDKETQYF
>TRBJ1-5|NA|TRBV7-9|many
TGTGCCAGCAGCCCGGACGCTAGCAATCAGCCCCAGCATTTT
CASSPDASNQPQHF
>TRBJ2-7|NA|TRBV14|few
TGTGCCAGCAGCCATGATCAGGGGGGGTACGAGCAGTACTTC
CASSHDQGGYEQYF
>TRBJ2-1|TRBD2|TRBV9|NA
TGTGCCAGCAGCGACCGACTAGCGGACTACAATGAGCAGTTCTTC
CASSDRLADYNEQFF
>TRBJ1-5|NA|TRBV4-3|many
TGCGCCAGCAGCCAAGATCGGGCAAGCAATCAGCCCCAGCATTTT
CASSQDRASNQPQHF
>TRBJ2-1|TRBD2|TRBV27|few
TGTGCCAGCAGTTTAAGCGGGGGGGCCTACAATGAGCAGTTCTTC
CASSLSGGAYNEQFF
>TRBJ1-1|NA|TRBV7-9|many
TGTGCCAGCAGCTTTGGAGACTCAGGGATGACTGAAGCTTTCTTT
CASSFGDSGMTEAFF
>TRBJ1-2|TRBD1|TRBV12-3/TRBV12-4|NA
TGTGCCAGCAGTTCCTCGGACAGGGACAAAGCTAACTATGGCTACACCTTC
CASSSSDRDKANYGYTF
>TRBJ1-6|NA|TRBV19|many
TGTGCCAGCGGACAGTATTCACCCCTCCACTTT
CASGQYSPLHF
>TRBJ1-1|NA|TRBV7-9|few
TGTGCCAGCAGCTCAGAGAGTCTGAACACTGAAGCTTTCTTT
CASSSESLNTEAFF
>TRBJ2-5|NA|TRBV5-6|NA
TGTGCCAGCAGCTTGTCAGGGAGGGAGACCCAGTACTTC
CASSLSGRETQYF
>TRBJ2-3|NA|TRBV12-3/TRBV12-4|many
TGTGCCAGCAGTTTAAGTCTGGATACGCAGTATTTT
CASSLSLDTQYF
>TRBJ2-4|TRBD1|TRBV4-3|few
TGCGCCAGCAGCCAAGAGCTCCCGGGACAGGGGATAATAGCCAAAAACATTCAGTACTTC
CASSQELPGQGIIAKNIQYF
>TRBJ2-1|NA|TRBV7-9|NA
TGTGCCAGCAGCTTAATGAGTGAGCAGTTCTTC
CASSLMSEQFF